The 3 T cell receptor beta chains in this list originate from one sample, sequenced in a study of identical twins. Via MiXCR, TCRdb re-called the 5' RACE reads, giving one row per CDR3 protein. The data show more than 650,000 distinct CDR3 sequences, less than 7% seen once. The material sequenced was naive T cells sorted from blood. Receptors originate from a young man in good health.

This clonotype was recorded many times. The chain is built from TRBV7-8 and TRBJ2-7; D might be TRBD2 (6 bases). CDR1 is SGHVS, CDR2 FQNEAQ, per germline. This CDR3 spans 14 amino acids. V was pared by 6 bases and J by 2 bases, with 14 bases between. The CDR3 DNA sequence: TGTGCCAGCAGATCGGGACTGAATACCTACGAGCAGTACTTC. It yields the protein CASRSGLNTYEQYF.

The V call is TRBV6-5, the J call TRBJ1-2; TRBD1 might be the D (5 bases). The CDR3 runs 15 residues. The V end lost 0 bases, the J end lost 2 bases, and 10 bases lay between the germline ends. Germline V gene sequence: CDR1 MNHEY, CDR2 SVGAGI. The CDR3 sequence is CASSYSFDSNYGYTF. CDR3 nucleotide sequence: TGTGCCAGCAGTTACTCGTTTGACAGCAACTATGGCTACACCTTC.

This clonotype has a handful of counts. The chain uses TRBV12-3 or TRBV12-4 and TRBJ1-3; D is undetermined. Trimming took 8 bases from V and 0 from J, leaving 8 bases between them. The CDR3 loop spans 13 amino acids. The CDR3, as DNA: TGTGCCAGCCTCCCCGGCTCTGGAAACACCATATATTTT. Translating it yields CASLPGSGNTIYF.